The text below deals with one T cell receptor beta chain. Its antigen is currently unknown. This sample stems from a study of identical twins. Study outcomes and limitations: Twin-shared out-of-frame alpha sequences showed excess low generation probability. Monozygotic twin pairs showed more out-of-frame TCR alpha sharing than models estimated. Cord blood's abundant beta clonotypes had fewer insertions, unlike memory repertoires.

With template switching, a universal primer site was added, and the cDNA carried unique molecular identifiers. TCRdb reanalysed the 5' RACE reads using MiXCR and keeps one entry per CDR3 protein. The table lists 450,000 to 500,000 distinct CDR3 sequences, around 15% of them singletons. The same specimen was also included in a second study, on yellow fever vaccine responses in identical twins.

This TCR derives from a woman aged 18-30 years in good health. The sequencing input was CD4+ T cells sorted from blood.

The DNA for the CDR3 is TGTGCCACCAGTTCGACACGGACAGGCGAGCAGTACTTC. This translates into CATSSTRTGEQYF. The chain is built from TRBV24-1 and TRBJ2-7; 7 positions match TRBD1. The trim removed 6 bases at V and 6 bases at J, leaving 7 bases unmatched. In germline, CDR1 is KGHDR, CDR2 SFDVKD. The CDR3 spans 13 residues.